This is a list of T cell receptor beta chains from one sample in a study of T cells after posttransplantation cyclophosphamide. Method: immunoSEQ multiplex PCR; TCRdb's copy keeps in-frame clones and lacks some. Of more than 1,200 clones listed, over 60% are singletons. The specimen was CD4+ T cells sorted from PBMCs, collected after allogeneic stem cell transplant with posttransplant cyclophosphamide. The receptor source for this set is a male patient aged 45-59 years who received an allogeneic stem cell transplant from an unrelated donor, was CMV-positive, and had acute GVHD only. Some T cells may be provided by the graft donor. Each CDR3 is given with its conserved first and last residue. A D gene is named only where the DNA matches it firmly. Where a row states a size, it is once, few, many or the class of an expanded clone; other rows omit it.

few	TRBD2	14	TRBV27	TRBJ2-1	TGTGCCAGCTCGAGACTAGCGTGGGGAAATGAGCAGTTCTTC	CASSRLAWGNEQFF
-	TRBD1	19	TRBV11-2	TRBJ1-1	TGTGCCAGCAGCTTTTCGGCGATGGGGGCAGGGGGTAAATACACTGAAGCTTTCTTT	CASSFSAMGAGGKYTEAFF
-	-	14	TRBV7-8	TRBJ1-1	TGTGCCAGCAGCTATCCTACAGGGAACACTGAAGCTTTCTTT	CASSYPTGNTEAFF
-	TRBD1	13	TRBV7-3	TRBJ2-7	TGTGCCAGCAGCTTACTAGGACAGGACGAGCAGTACTTC	CASSLLGQDEQYF
-	TRBD1	14	TRBV7-3	TRBJ2-5	TGTGCCAGCAGCTTACCCGGACAGGGGAAGACTCAGTACTTC	CASSLPGQGKTQYF
few	-	12	TRBV2	TRBJ2-1	TGTGCCAGCAGTGCTAGATACTATGAGCAGTTCTTC	CASSARYYEQFF
-	-	16	TRBV29-1	TRBJ2-3	TGCAGCGTTGAAGATCAGGACTGGATCTCTACAGATACGCAGTATTTT	CSVEDQDWISTDTQYF
-	TRBD1	14	TRBV19	TRBJ2-2	TGTGCCAGCCTCCGGGACAGGGGAACCGGGGAGCTGTTTTTT	CASLRDRGTGELFF
-	TRBD1	15	TRBV4-1	TRBJ2-7	TGCGCCAGCAGCCAAGAAGGACAGGGTTGGTACGAGCAGTACTTC	CASSQEGQGWYEQYF
-	TRBD1	16	TRBV7-2	TRBJ1-1	TGTGCCAGCAGCCGCGACAGGGGAAACCTGAACACTGAAGCTTTCTTT	CASSRDRGNLNTEAFF
hyperexpanded	-	13	TRBV19	TRBJ2-1	TGTGCCAGTAGCGCGCGAACTAGTAACCAGCAGTTCTTC	CASSARTSNQQFF
-	-	13	TRBV2	TRBJ1-1	TGTGCCAGCAGGAGGGGGGGAGAGGCTGAAGCTTTCTTT	CASRRGGEAEAFF
-	TRBD1	15	TRBV18	TRBJ2-2	TGTGCCAGCTCAAAGGGACAGCTGAACACCGGGGAGCTGTTTTTT	CASSKGQLNTGELFF
-	-	12	TRBV11-2	TRBJ1-1	TGTGCCAGCCCCGGGCGGGGAGCAGAAGCTTTCTTT	CASPGRGAEAFF
-	TRBD2	18	TRBV5-4	TRBJ2-7	TGTGCCAGCAGCGCGAACGACCTTCTCCGGACTAGCTCCTACGAGCAGTACTTC	CASSANDLLRTSSYEQYF
-	-	13	TRBV10-3	TRBJ2-7	TGTGCCATCAGTGCGGAGCAGCACTACGAGCAGTACTTC	CAISAEQHYEQYF
-	-	12	TRBV7-2	TRBJ2-7	TGTGCCAGCAGCCCCAGTCGGAGGGAGCAGTACTTC	CASSPSRREQYF
-	-	16	TRBV28	TRBJ2-7	TGTGCCAGCAGTCCCCTCGAGCGCGCTAAATCCTACGAGCAGTACTTC	CASSPLERAKSYEQYF